The 24 T cell receptor beta chains below were found in one sample sequenced in a study of control samples from healthy donors and cancer patients. Some clones are missing from TCRdb's copy, which holds only in-frame ones; the method was immunoSEQ multiplex PCR. The table lists about 130,000 clones, about 94% of them singletons, with 14% in the top ten. Sequenced input: PBMCs. The source of these receptors is a man aged 55-75 years with colorectal cancer.

This clone was seen only once. At the DNA level, this CDR3 is encoded by other sequences in the same sample as well. The chain couples TRBV24-1 to TRBJ1-2; tentatively, D is TRBD1 (6 bases). The CDR3 spans 15 residues. The ends were cut back, 7 bases at V and 3 bases at J, with 17 bases in the middle. Looked up from germline, CDR1 is KGHDR and CDR2 is SFDVKD. The DNA of the CDR3 is TGTGCCACCAGGTGGGGGCGGGGGGCATACTATGGCTACACCTTC. It translates to CATRWGRGAYYGYTF.

The rearrangement links TRBV5-1 to TRBJ2-1, with D possibly TRBD1 on 6 matching bases. The CDR3 is 14 amino acids. Trimming took off 1 base at V and 5 bases at J, with 10 bases between the two ends. Germline V gene data show CDR1 as SGHRS and CDR2 as YFSETQ. The CDR3 spells CASSLRQVNNEQFF. CDR3 DNA: TGCGCCAGCAGCTTGCGACAGGTGAACAATGAGCAGTTCTTC.

The gene calls are TRBV29-1 and TRBJ1-6; 7 bases are a match to TRBD1. The CDR3 runs to 12 residues. Germline V gives CDR1 SQVTM, CDR2 ANQGSEA. CDR3 nucleotides: TGCGCCGGACAGGATTATAATTCACCCCTCCACTTT. Residues: CAGQDYNSPLHF.

The rearrangement uses TRBV6-6 and TRBJ1-2, with 7 bases identical to TRBD1. The CDR3 sequence is 14 residues long. Germline loops: CDR1 MNHNY, CDR2 SVGAGI (reference sequence). Trimming took 2 bases from V and 2 from J; bases not matched to a gene: 2. CDR3: CASSYGGQNYGYTF. The DNA of the CDR3 is TGTGCCAGCAGTTACGGGGGACAGAACTATGGCTACACCTTC.

This sequence joins TRBV28 and TRBJ2-1, with D perhaps TRBD1 or TRBD2 (6 bases each). The CDR3 is 15 amino acids. V lost 9 bases and J lost 0, with 15 bases in between. Germline-derived CDR1 and CDR2 are MDHEN and SYDVKM. CDR3 loop: CASQGGGSSYNEQFF. The CDR3 bases are TGTGCCAGTCAAGGAGGGGGGAGCTCCTACAATGAGCAGTTCTTC.

The chain recombines TRBV6-2 or TRBV6-3 with TRBJ2-7; 7 positions agree with TRBD1. J was trimmed by 3 bases and V by 6 bases; bases with no gene match: 11. This CDR3 is 15 amino acids long. CDR1 and CDR2 from the germline V gene are MNHEY and SVGEGT. The CDR3 bases are TGTGCCAGCAGCATAGGGGGCCCCACCCTCTACGAGCAGTACTTC. As protein: CASSIGGPTLYEQYF.

The CDR3: CASRTQGGGYTF. The CDR3, as DNA: TGTGCCAGCAGAACCCAGGGGGGCGGCTACACCTTC. The chain recombines TRBV6-6 with TRBJ1-2; 7 bases are a match to TRBD1. V lost 6 bases to trimming and J lost 8 bases; unmatched junction nucleotides: 6. The CDR3 has 12 amino acids. Germline V gene data show CDR1 as MNHNY and CDR2 as SVGAGI (reference sequence).

The chain recombines TRBV6-6 with TRBJ1-3; D uncertain. The CDR3 extends over 12 amino acids. V was clipped by 4 bases and J by 4 bases, with 5 bases between them. CDR1 is MNHNY and CDR2 is SVGAGI in the germline V gene (reference sequence). In DNA, the CDR3 is TGTGCCAGCAGTTCGGCCGGAAACACCATATATTTT. It codes for CASSSAGNTIYF.

This rearrangement joins TRBV28 to TRBJ1-5; TRBD1 agrees at 12 bases. This CDR3 has 15 amino acids. With 4 bases clipped from V and 8 bases from J, the junction kept 6 bases outside the gene matches. Germline CDR1 MDHEN, CDR2 SYDVKM. The CDR3 here is CASSSPGQGAKPQHF. DNA of the CDR3: TGTGCCAGCAGTTCCCCGGGACAGGGGGCTAAGCCCCAGCATTTT.

The chain recombines TRBV3-1 (or the pseudogene TRBV3-2) with TRBJ1-1, with D unclear. The V and J ends lost 4 bases and 3 bases respectively, with 12 bases between them. Germline-derived CDR1 and CDR2 are LGHDT and YNNKEL (reference sequence). CDR3 length: 14 amino acids. CDR3 amino acids: CASSRSQRDTEAFF. DNA for the CDR3: TGTGCCAGCAGCCGGTCACAGAGGGACACTGAAGCTTTCTTT.

The chain uses TRBV4-1 and TRBJ2-5; 16 bases map to TRBD2. This CDR3 has 17 residues. The trim removed 0 bases at V and 6 bases at J, leaving 4 bases unmatched. Germline loops: CDR1 MGHRA, CDR2 YSYEKL. The CDR3 loop reads CASSQDGTSGGAKTQYF. The CDR3 DNA reads TGCGCCAGCAGCCAAGATGGGACTAGCGGGGGGGCAAAGACCCAGTACTTC.

The sample holds one count of this clone. The genes are TRBV3-1 (or the pseudogene TRBV3-2) and TRBJ2-3; D may be TRBD1 (6 bases). This CDR3 has 12 amino acids. Trimming took 0 bases from V and 10 from J, leaving 8 bases between them. In germline, CDR1 is LGHDT, CDR2 YNNKEL (reference sequence). CDR3 region: CASSQDRGSQYF. CDR3 DNA: TGTGCCAGCAGCCAAGACAGGGGTTCGCAGTATTTT.

The chain has TRBV12-3 or TRBV12-4 and TRBJ1-2; D unresolved. The CDR3 contains 13 residues. Trimming took 2 bases from V and 4 from J, leaving 8 bases between them. This CDR3 reads CASSLSPAYGYTF. The CDR3 nucleotides read TGTGCCAGCAGTTTATCACCAGCCTATGGCTACACCTTC.

The chain carries TRBV7-7 and TRBJ1-3; 9 bases align to TRBD1. CDR1 is SSHAT, CDR2 FNYEAQ, per germline (reference sequence). This CDR3 spans 15 amino acids. After removal of 1 base from V and 2 bases from J, the junction contained 0 bases not matched to a gene. CDR3 sequence reads: CASSLGTGAGNTIYF. The CDR3 DNA is TGTGCCAGCAGCTTAGGGACAGGGGCTGGAAACACCATATATTTT.

This chain uses TRBV9 with TRBJ2-3; 11 bases are shared with TRBD2. The CDR3 runs 15 residues. J was trimmed by 8 bases and V by 4 bases; bases with no gene match: 9. Germline V gives CDR1 SGDLS, CDR2 YYNGEE. Here the CDR3 reads CASSLISGGAGTQYF. The CDR3 coding sequence is TGTGCCAGCAGCCTAATTAGCGGGGGGGCTGGTACGCAGTATTTT.

The V gene is TRBV11-2, the J gene TRBJ1-2, with no clear D. The CDR3 is 14 amino acids. Trimming cost V 1 base and J 2 bases, with 8 bases left between them. Germline loops: CDR1 SGHAT, CDR2 FQNNGV. Here the CDR3 DNA reads TGTGCCAGCAGCTTAGGATCGGGGAACTATGGCTACACCTTC. It yields the protein CASSLGSGNYGYTF.

This clone was recorded once. The chain couples TRBV9 to TRBJ1-5, with 11 bases that match TRBD1. The CDR3 length is 18 residues. Germline V gene data show CDR1 as SGDLS and CDR2 as YYNGEE. With 0 bases clipped from V and 4 bases from J, the junction kept 9 bases outside the gene matches. Here the CDR3 reads CASSVEGTGGFPNQPQHF. The CDR3 DNA follows: TGTGCCAGCAGCGTAGAAGGGACAGGGGGATTCCCTAATCAGCCCCAGCATTTT.

The chain joins TRBV5-4 to TRBJ2-2; either TRBD1 or TRBD2 may supply D (5 bases each). The CDR3 spans 15 residues. Trimming pared 1 base from V and 6 bases from J, leaving 13 bases between. The germline CDR1 and CDR2 sequences are SGHNT and YYREEE (reference sequence). As DNA, the CDR3 is TGTGCCAGCAGCTTGCCAGGGAGTATCCCCGGGGAGCTGTTTTTT. Protein product: CASSLPGSIPGELFF.

The sample holds one count of this clone. The rearrangement joins TRBV19 to TRBJ1-6, with 7 positions matching TRBD1. Per germline, CDR1 LNHDA and CDR2 SQIVND (reference sequence). The trim removed 3 bases at V and 8 bases at J, leaving 4 bases unmatched. CDR3 length equals 14 residues. In nucleotides, the CDR3 is TGTGCCAGTAGTATTGCTCAGGGGGATTCACCCCTCCACTTT. Its protein product is CASSIAQGDSPLHF. Using reference TRBV19 and TRBJ1-6 for the parts outside the CDR3, the full variable domain is DGGITQSPKYLFRKEGQNVTLSCEQNLNHDAMYWYRQDPGQGLRLIYYSQIVNDFQKGDIAEGYSVSREKKESFPLTVTSAQKNPTAFYLCASSIAQGDSPLHFGNGTRLTVT.

This sequence joins TRBV6-5 and TRBJ1-1; possibly TRBD1 for D (5 bases). The length of the CDR3 is 12 residues. CDR1 MNHEY and CDR2 SVGAGI come from the germline V gene. V lost 5 bases and J 7 bases, leaving 11 bases between the germline ends. The CDR3 DNA reads TGTGCCAGCAGTACCACGGGGGGTGAAGCTTTCTTT. Its translation is CASSTTGGEAFF.

V gene TRBV6-5 combines with J gene TRBJ1-1; D unclear. CDR3 length: 15 amino acids. The V end lost 3 bases, the J end lost 5 bases, and 16 bases lay between the germline ends. Germline V gives CDR1 MNHEY, CDR2 SVGAGI. This CDR3 is CASSYREGAGTEAFF. The CDR3 nucleotides are TGTGCCAGCAGTTATCGGGAGGGCGCCGGAACTGAAGCTTTCTTT.

This chain connects TRBV9 to TRBJ1-1; 12 nucleotides align to TRBD1. The CDR3 contains 17 residues. V shed 4 bases, J shed 1 base, and the junction held 8 bases outside the gene matches. Per the germline V gene, CDR1 is SGDLS and CDR2 is YYNGEE. The CDR3 is CASSPGDRGRWNTEAFF. DNA for the CDR3: TGTGCCAGCAGCCCCGGGGACAGGGGGCGTTGGAACACTGAAGCTTTCTTT.

V is TRBV19 and J is TRBJ2-1, with D perhaps TRBD2 (5 bases). V lost 3 bases, J lost 8 bases, and 11 bases lay in between. The germline V gene encodes CDR1 LNHDA and CDR2 SQIVND (reference sequence). This CDR3 has 13 residues. The CDR3 protein is CASSIPGFYEQFF. The CDR3 region has the DNA TGTGCCAGTAGTATCCCGGGGTTTTATGAGCAGTTCTTC.

This chain connects TRBV4-1 to TRBJ1-4; D may be TRBD1 (5 bases). Germline-derived CDR1 and CDR2 are MGHRA and YSYEKL. V gave up 5 bases and J gave up 6 bases, with 10 bases separating them. The CDR3 sequence is 13 residues long. In DNA form, the CDR3 reads TGCGCCAGCAGCGAGGGACGATATGAAAAACTGTTTTTT. Protein: CASSEGRYEKLFF.